The clone carrying this T cell receptor (beta chain) was found once. The method was immunoSEQ multiplex PCR; TCRdb's version includes in-frame clones alone and lacks a portion of them. The table lists about 240,000 clones, about nine tenths of them singletons. The data were taken from a study of blood T cell repertoires in COVID-19. Germline CDR1 and CDR2: LNHDA and SQIVND (reference sequence). The CDR3 contains 16 residues. Unmatched junction bases numbered 7, after V lost 3 bases and J lost 5 bases. Those enrolled in Seattle joined during active infection and were followed longitudinally afterward. This chain uses TRBV19 with TRBJ2-3, with 11 bases matching TRBD2. Specimen: peripheral blood. This sequence was found in a man younger than 40 with COVID-19, enrolled during active disease. This chain's CDR3 is CASSIRSGGAQDTQYF. For the CDR3, the DNA is TGTGCCAGTAGTATCCGTAGCGGGGGGGCGCAAGATACGCAGTATTTT.